This TCR beta chain was found in a study of beta chain features in type 1 diabetes. Study-level points and caveats: Patients with type 1 diabetes showed fewer VDJ junction insertions and more deletions. Shorter TCRB CDR3s, moderately but significantly so, marked every one of the four CD4+ subsets in Type 1 diabetes patients.

Comments on this clone: The antigen is not known.

Investigators reverse transcribed all isolated RNA, so they sequenced expressed TCRB transcripts. Mean read depth for naive, central memory and regulatory T cell samples was about 3.6 million reads. The method was immunoSEQ multiplex PCR; TCRdb's version includes in-frame clones alone and lacks a portion of them. Among 95,000 to 150,000 clones listed, around 15% were seen once. The CDR3 loop spans 13 amino acids. V was clipped by 1 base and J by 10 bases; unmatched bases: 4. The germline CDR1 and CDR2 sequences are SGHAT and FQNNGV. This rearrangement joins TRBV11-2 to TRBJ2-1, with 7 bases aligning to TRBD2. The sequenced material came from central memory CD4+ T cells from blood. This TCR derives from a man aged 25-45 years with type 1 diabetes. The DNA of the CDR3 is TGTGCCAGCAGCTTAGTTACCGGGAGGGAGCAGTTCTTC. It translates to CASSLVTGREQFF.